This T cell receptor (beta chain) was sequenced during a study of tumor-infiltrating lymphocytes in oesophageal squamous cell carcinoma. The germline CDR1 and CDR2 sequences are SGHTA and FQGNSA. V was pared by 2 bases and J by 11 bases, with 12 bases between. The CDR3 consists of 12 residues. MiXCR, run by TCRdb on the PCR reads, gives a single entry per CDR3 protein. The sample carries 15,000 or so distinct CDR3 sequences, less than 55% recorded once. The receptor's source is a female donor with esophageal squamous cell carcinoma. The chain links TRBV7-2 to TRBJ2-5; TRBD2 might be the D (6 bases). Sequenced input: esophageal tumor tissue. The CDR3: CASSLTSIEQYF. The DNA for the CDR3 is TGTGCCAGCAGCTTAACTAGCATTGAGCAGTACTTC.